This passage covers 10 T cell receptor beta chains from one sample sequenced in a study of Graves' ophthalmopathy and Graves' hyperthyroidism. CDR3 regions of TCR beta were amplified from RNA transcripts. Second-round multiplex PCR came after a first-round RT-PCR that employed HTBI primers. TCRdb ran MiXCR on the multiplex PCR reads and lists one entry per CDR3 protein. Here the sample spans approximately 210,000 distinct CDR3 sequences, about 22% being singletons. Sequenced material: peripheral blood. These TCRs come from a woman between 45 and 60 years old with Graves' ophthalmopathy.

V usage is TRBV6-4 and J usage is TRBJ2-5; 8 bases agree with TRBD2. The CDR3 extends over 14 amino acids. Trimming removed 5 bases from V and 5 bases from J; junction bases left unmatched: 7. Germline CDR1 MRHNA, CDR2 SNTAGT. The CDR3 loop reads CASSYGLAWETQYF. CDR3 nucleotide sequence: TGTGCCAGCAGTTACGGACTAGCTTGGGAGACCCAGTACTTC.

This clonotype was detected many times. The chain's CDR3 is CAWSIDSNQPQHF. CDR3 nucleotide sequence: TGTGCCTGGAGCATTGATAGCAATCAGCCCCAGCATTTT. V is TRBV30 and J is TRBJ1-5; D is unclear. This CDR3 contains 13 residues. Germline CDR1 is GTSNPN and CDR2 is SVGIG (reference sequence). Between the trimmed V and J ends, which lost 3 bases and 0 bases, there was a span of 6 bases.

Many counts were recorded for this clonotype. This chain uses TRBV20-1 with TRBJ1-6; D gene unclear. The CDR3 is 11 amino acids. Germline V gene sequence: CDR1 DFQATT, CDR2 SNEGSKA (reference sequence). Trimming took 3 bases from V and 16 from J, leaving 13 bases between them. As DNA, the CDR3 is TGCAGTGCTAGGGCCCGACGGGAGCTCCACTTT. This gives the protein CSARARRELHF.

With respect to this clonotype: With a much larger clone just one base away, this may be a read error. The chain is built from TRBV10-3 and TRBJ1-1; TRBD1 matches 9 bases. The V segment lost 3 bases and the J segment 10 bases; nucleotides outside the gene matches: 12. The CDR3 contains 15 residues. Germline V CDR1 and CDR2: ENHRY, SYGVKD. The DNA for the CDR3 is TGTGCCATCAGTGACTCTAATCGGGACAGGGACGGAGCTTTCTTT. Its protein product is CAISDSNRDRDGAFF.

The chain employs TRBV30 and TRBJ2-5; maybe TRBD2 (5 bases). The germline CDR1 and CDR2 sequences are GTSNPN and SVGIG (reference sequence). V gave up 2 bases and J gave up 6 bases, with 13 bases separating them. The CDR3 runs to 13 residues. The CDR3 sequence: CAWSLGRWQTQYF. CDR3 nucleotides: TGTGCCTGGAGTCTGGGGAGATGGCAGACCCAGTACTTC.

This clonotype showed up many times. V usage is TRBV7-2 and J usage is TRBJ2-7, with 8 bases aligning to TRBD2. From germline, CDR1 is SGHTA and CDR2 FQGNSA. This CDR3 spans 15 amino acids. V lost 5 bases and J lost 0; bases outside the gene matches: 6. The CDR3 DNA reads TGTGCCAGCAGCCAAATAGCGGGAAGCTCCTACGAGCAGTACTTC. Its translation: CASSQIAGSSYEQYF.

This clonotype was counted ten times or more. V is TRBV4-1 and J is TRBJ2-5, with 8 bases identical to TRBD1. The germline V gene encodes CDR1 MGHRA and CDR2 YSYEKL. V was clipped by 4 bases and J by 4 bases; unmatched bases: 11. The CDR3 consists of 16 residues. Here the CDR3 DNA reads TGCGCCAGCAGCCCTCGGACAGGGTTTGTGGGAGAGACCCAGTACTTC. Translated: CASSPRTGFVGETQYF.

Points on this clonotype: Mismatch with germline at one junction end may stem from a read error. This chain uses TRBV14 with TRBJ1-6; possible D gene TRBD1, 5 bases. Per germline, CDR1 SGHDN and CDR2 FVKESK. This CDR3 is built from 15 residues. CDR3 sequence reads: CASNQGRGNNSPLHF. Here the CDR3 DNA reads TGTGCCAGCAACCAAGGTCGGGGGAATAATTCACCCCTCCACTTT.

This clonotype appeared a few times. This chain connects TRBV30 to TRBJ1-3, with D possibly TRBD1 on 5 matching bases. This CDR3 region has 15 residues. Germline values: CDR1 GTSNPN, CDR2 SVGIG (reference sequence). Between the trimmed V and J ends, which lost 3 bases and 8 bases, there was a span of 20 bases. The CDR3 DNA is TGTGCCTGGAGGAACCACAGGCTCTTCCTCGACACCATATATTTT. Translated, it gives CAWRNHRLFLDTIYF.

In this sample, this clonotype turned up many times. The DNA for the CDR3 is TGTGCCAGTAGCGACAGGGGAATCGATGAAGCTTTCTTT. Translating gives CASSDRGIDEAFF. The gene calls are TRBV19 and TRBJ1-1, with 8 bases identical to TRBD1. The V gene end was trimmed by 6 bases and the J gene end by 7 bases; junction bases not matched to a gene: 7. Per germline, CDR1 LNHDA and CDR2 SQIVND (reference sequence). CDR3 length: 13 residues.